A selection of T cell receptor beta chains follows, all from one sample in a study of CD8 T cells in ankylosing spondylitis. TCRdb itself ran the 5' RACE reads through MiXCR, one entry per CDR3 protein. The sample carries approximately 500,000 distinct CDR3 sequences, 10% to 15% recorded once. Sequencing used blood, either unsorted or a sorted T cell fraction (not recorded which). The receptor source for this set is a male donor with ankylosing spondylitis. Each CDR3 is given with its conserved first and last residue. The D gene is left open where the match is weak. A clone size is listed for some rows: how often the clone was seen (once, few, many), or a class if it is expanded.

>TRBJ1-3|TRBD1|few|TRBV24-1
CATSDPRTGRDTIYF
TGTGCCACCAGTGACCCCCGGACAGGCAGAGACACCATATATTTT
>TRBJ2-7|TRBD2|NA|TRBV25-1
CASSSGTLYEQYF
TGTGCCAGCAGTAGCGGGACCCTCTACGAGCAGTACTTC
>TRBJ1-1|NA|many|TRBV3-1
CASSQAGVTEAFF
TGTGCCAGCAGCCAGGCAGGGGTTACTGAAGCTTTCTTT
>TRBJ2-3|NA|few|TRBV5-1
CASSYEAASTDTQYF
TGCGCCAGCAGCTACGAAGCGGCTAGCACAGATACGCAGTATTTT
>TRBJ2-1|NA|NA|TRBV6-2/TRBV6-3
CASSYSMGGDEQFF
TGTGCCAGCAGTTACTCGATGGGGGGTGATGAGCAGTTCTTC
>TRBJ2-3|NA|NA|TRBV2
CASNPPVTTDTQYF
TGTGCCAGCAACCCCCCGGTCACCACAGATACGCAGTATTTT
>TRBJ1-5|TRBD1|few|TRBV6-1
CASSPDRGGDQPQHF
TGTGCCAGCAGCCCGGACAGGGGTGGGGATCAGCCCCAGCATTTT
>TRBJ2-3|NA|NA|TRBV29-1
CSVLKRADTDTQYF
TGCAGCGTTCTAAAGCGGGCTGACACAGATACGCAGTATTTT
>TRBJ2-1|NA|few|TRBV7-2
CASSLASRGDYNEQFF
TGTGCCAGCAGCTTAGCAAGCAGGGGCGATTACAATGAGCAGTTCTTC
>TRBJ2-1|TRBD1|NA|TRBV19
CASSPQRTGRDEQFF
TGTGCCAGTAGTCCACAAAGGACAGGGCGGGATGAGCAGTTCTTC
>TRBJ2-1|TRBD2|few|TRBV7-8
CASSPPGLAGPYNEQFF
TGTGCCAGCAGCCCTCCGGGACTAGCGGGCCCCTACAATGAGCAGTTCTTC
>TRBJ2-5|NA|NA|TRBV3-1
CASSQGTYETQYF
TGTGCCAGCAGCCAAGGGACCTACGAGACCCAGTACTTC
>TRBJ2-3|NA|few|TRBV27
CASWRGGPSTDTQYF
TGTGCCAGTTGGCGGGGAGGCCCTAGCACAGATACGCAGTATTTT
>TRBJ1-1|NA|few|TRBV7-9
CASSNIIQNTEAFF
TGTGCCAGCAGCAATATTATTCAGAACACTGAAGCTTTCTTT
>TRBJ2-1|NA|NA|TRBV30
CAWQQLRGSEQFF
TGTGCCTGGCAACAACTCAGGGGTAGTGAGCAGTTCTTC
>TRBJ2-7|TRBD2|many|TRBV10-3
CAISGGTTLSYEQYF
TGTGCCATCAGTGGCGGGACTACCCTCTCCTACGAGCAGTACTTC
>TRBJ1-2|NA|NA|TRBV6-2/TRBV6-3
CASSPRVQVDNYGYTF
TGTGCCAGCAGCCCAAGAGTCCAGGTGGATAACTATGGCTACACCTTC
>TRBJ1-1|NA|NA|TRBV5-1
CASSFPSDGGVNTEAFF
TGCGCCAGCAGCTTCCCCTCCGACGGAGGGGTAAACACTGAAGCTTTCTTT
>TRBJ2-5|NA|few|TRBV5-6
CASSISGGQETQYF
TGTGCCAGCAGCATTTCCGGGGGACAAGAGACCCAGTACTTC
>TRBJ2-6|TRBD1|NA|TRBV28
CASSSTGVSGANVLTF
TGTGCCAGCAGTTCCACAGGGGTCTCTGGGGCCAACGTCCTGACTTTC
>TRBJ1-2|NA|few|TRBV20-1
CSATGPQGVINYGYTF
TGCAGTGCTACGGGGCCACAGGGAGTCATCAACTATGGCTACACCTTC
>TRBJ2-1|TRBD2|few|TRBV11-2
CASSLDRASGIYNEQFF
TGTGCCAGCAGCTTAGATCGGGCTAGCGGAATATACAATGAGCAGTTCTTC
>TRBJ2-4|NA|NA|TRBV3-1
CASSLRERGNIQYF
TGTGCCAGCAGCCTCCGGGAGAGGGGAAACATTCAGTACTTC
>TRBJ2-5|TRBD1|NA|TRBV7-9
CASSWDRLYQETQYF
TGTGCCAGCAGCTGGGACAGGCTGTATCAAGAGACCCAGTACTTC
>TRBJ1-5|NA|NA|TRBV9
CASSVGDSKFDQPQHF
TGTGCCAGCAGCGTAGGAGACAGTAAGTTCGATCAGCCCCAGCATTTT
>TRBJ2-7|TRBD2|NA|TRBV14
CASSRPGGSFHEQYF
TGTGCCAGCAGCCGCCCGGGCGGGAGTTTCCACGAGCAGTACTTC
>TRBJ2-1|NA|few|TRBV20-1
CSAEAASSYNEQFF
TGCAGTGCCGAAGCGGCTAGCTCCTACAATGAGCAGTTCTTC
>TRBJ2-5|NA|NA|TRBV15
CATSREGVVETQYF
TGTGCCACCAGCAGAGAAGGGGTGGTAGAGACCCAGTACTTC
>TRBJ1-1|NA|few|TRBV5-1
CASSLLTTGRAGDTEAFF
TGCGCCAGCAGCTTGCTAACCACGGGCCGAGCTGGGGACACTGAAGCTTTCTTT
>TRBJ2-3|TRBD2|NA|TRBV9
CASSPQGTRAQYF
TGTGCCAGCAGCCCCCAGGGGACTAGGGCGCAGTATTTT
>TRBJ2-2|TRBD2|NA|TRBV6-2/TRBV6-3
CASTSPGLAGTGELFF
TGTGCCAGCACCTCCCCTGGACTAGCGGGCACCGGGGAGCTGTTTTTT
>TRBJ1-2|NA|many|TRBV28
CASSREGQEVYGYTF
TGTGCCAGCAGTAGGGAGGGGCAAGAAGTCTATGGCTACACCTTC
>TRBJ1-6|NA|NA|TRBV5-1
CASSPGGGNSPLHF
TGCGCCAGCAGCCCTGGAGGGGGAAATTCACCCCTCCACTTT
>TRBJ1-1|NA|many|TRBV2
CASSDEMNTEAFF
TGTGCCAGCAGTGACGAGATGAACACTGAAGCTTTCTTT
>TRBJ1-1|TRBD1|few|TRBV5-1
CASSKDRAVNSEAFF
TGCGCCAGCAGCAAAGACAGGGCGGTTAACTCTGAAGCTTTCTTT
>TRBJ1-1|NA|few|TRBV5-1
CASSLLHLNTEAFF
TGCGCCAGCAGCTTGCTTCACCTGAACACTGAAGCTTTCTTT
>TRBJ1-1|NA|NA|TRBV7-9
CASSSRLRGAQTEAFF
TGTGCCAGCAGCTCCCGACTCAGGGGCGCCCAGACTGAAGCTTTCTTT
>TRBJ1-5|TRBD1|few|TRBV5-1
CASSLAGTVNQPQHF
TGCGCCAGCAGCTTGGCCGGGACAGTTAATCAGCCCCAGCATTTT
>TRBJ2-2|NA|NA|TRBV5-1
CASSLLGGNANTGELFF
TGCGCCAGCAGCTTGTTGGGGGGTAACGCGAACACCGGGGAGCTGTTTTTT
>TRBJ2-1|NA|NA|TRBV4-2
CASSQGFGAGIGNEQFF
TGTGCCAGCAGCCAAGGGTTTGGGGCGGGAATCGGAAATGAGCAGTTCTTC
>TRBJ2-1|TRBD2|few|TRBV2
CAIQGRGTRYEQFF
TGTGCCATCCAGGGGAGAGGGACTAGGTATGAGCAGTTCTTC
>TRBJ2-1|NA|NA|TRBV7-9
CASSIPGTPDNEQFF
TGTGCCAGCAGCATACCCGGGACACCCGACAATGAGCAGTTCTTC
>TRBJ2-5|TRBD2|few|TRBV5-1
CASSVLAGGQETQYF
TGCGCCAGCAGCGTACTAGCGGGAGGGCAAGAGACCCAGTACTTC
>TRBJ2-3|NA|few|TRBV6-1
CASTAELTDTQYF
TGTGCCAGCACAGCGGAGCTCACAGATACGCAGTATTTT
>TRBJ2-5|NA|NA|TRBV29-1
CSVALQMIETQYF
TGCAGCGTTGCCCTGCAGATGATTGAGACCCAGTACTTC
>TRBJ1-5|NA|few|TRBV7-8
CASSLDRASNQPQHF
TGTGCCAGCAGCTTAGACAGGGCTAGCAATCAGCCCCAGCATTTT
>TRBJ2-2|NA|NA|TRBV27
CASSSPPLWEITGELFF
TGTGCCAGCAGTTCACCCCCACTCTGGGAGATCACCGGGGAGCTGTTTTTT
>TRBJ2-7|TRBD2|NA|TRBV20-1
CSAELAVSSYEQYF
TGCAGTGCTGAACTAGCGGTGAGCTCCTACGAGCAGTACTTC
>TRBJ2-7|NA|few|TRBV12-3/TRBV12-4
CASSFIDRQGEQYF
TGTGCCAGCAGTTTTATCGATAGGCAGGGCGAGCAGTACTTC
>TRBJ2-7|NA|NA|TRBV29-1
CSVVWESRVLSYEQYF
TGCAGCGTTGTATGGGAGTCTAGGGTCCTTTCCTACGAGCAGTACTTC
>TRBJ1-2|NA|many|TRBV12-3/TRBV12-4
CASSLGPRGGYTF
TGTGCCAGCAGTTTAGGGCCCCGTGGGGGCTACACCTTC
>TRBJ2-1|NA|NA|TRBV10-3
CAISGGPPSYNEQFF
TGTGCCATCAGTGGAGGGCCCCCCTCCTACAATGAGCAGTTCTTC
>TRBJ2-2|NA|few|TRBV7-9
CASSFYVAGELFFF
NA
>TRBJ1-2|TRBD1|NA|TRBV20-1
CSAPDRVTNYGYTF
TGCAGTGCCCCGGACAGGGTCACTAACTATGGCTACACCTTC
>TRBJ2-1|NA|many|TRBV20-1
CSYRTANNEQFF
TGCAGCTATCGGACAGCAAACAATGAGCAGTTCTTC
>TRBJ2-7|TRBD2|few|TRBV30
CAWSLAGGYEQYF
TGTGCCTGGAGCCTAGCGGGAGGGTACGAGCAGTACTTC
>TRBJ1-5|TRBD1|NA|TRBV7-2
CASSSARDRGKGQPQHF
TGTGCCAGCAGTTCTGCCCGGGACAGGGGGAAAGGCCAGCCCCAGCATTTT